This T cell receptor (beta chain) was recovered during a study of a mutant IDH1 vaccine in newly diagnosed glioma. Trimming took 4 bases from V and 4 from J, leaving 13 bases between them. The length of the CDR3 is 14 residues. Germline loops: CDR1 SGHTA, CDR2 FQGNSA. TCRdb keeps only in-frame clones here, not all; method: immunoSEQ multiplex PCR. The repertoire holds about 23,000 clones, with roughly 85% as singletons. Points on this clone: Its antigen remains unknown.

Time point noted: week 11, during vaccination. Vaccine doses each comprised 300 ug of mutant IDH1 20-mer peptide, with topical imiquimod. The receptor was derived from a man aged 35-49 years with glioma. The chain uses TRBV7-2 and TRBJ1-2, with D possibly being TRBD1 (6 bases). The sequenced sample was PBMCs, obtained from a glioma patient whose treatment included an IDH1 peptide vaccine. The CDR3 region is CASSYRDTFYGYTF. The CDR3 DNA follows: TGTGCCAGCAGCTACCGGGACACCTTCTATGGCTACACCTTC.